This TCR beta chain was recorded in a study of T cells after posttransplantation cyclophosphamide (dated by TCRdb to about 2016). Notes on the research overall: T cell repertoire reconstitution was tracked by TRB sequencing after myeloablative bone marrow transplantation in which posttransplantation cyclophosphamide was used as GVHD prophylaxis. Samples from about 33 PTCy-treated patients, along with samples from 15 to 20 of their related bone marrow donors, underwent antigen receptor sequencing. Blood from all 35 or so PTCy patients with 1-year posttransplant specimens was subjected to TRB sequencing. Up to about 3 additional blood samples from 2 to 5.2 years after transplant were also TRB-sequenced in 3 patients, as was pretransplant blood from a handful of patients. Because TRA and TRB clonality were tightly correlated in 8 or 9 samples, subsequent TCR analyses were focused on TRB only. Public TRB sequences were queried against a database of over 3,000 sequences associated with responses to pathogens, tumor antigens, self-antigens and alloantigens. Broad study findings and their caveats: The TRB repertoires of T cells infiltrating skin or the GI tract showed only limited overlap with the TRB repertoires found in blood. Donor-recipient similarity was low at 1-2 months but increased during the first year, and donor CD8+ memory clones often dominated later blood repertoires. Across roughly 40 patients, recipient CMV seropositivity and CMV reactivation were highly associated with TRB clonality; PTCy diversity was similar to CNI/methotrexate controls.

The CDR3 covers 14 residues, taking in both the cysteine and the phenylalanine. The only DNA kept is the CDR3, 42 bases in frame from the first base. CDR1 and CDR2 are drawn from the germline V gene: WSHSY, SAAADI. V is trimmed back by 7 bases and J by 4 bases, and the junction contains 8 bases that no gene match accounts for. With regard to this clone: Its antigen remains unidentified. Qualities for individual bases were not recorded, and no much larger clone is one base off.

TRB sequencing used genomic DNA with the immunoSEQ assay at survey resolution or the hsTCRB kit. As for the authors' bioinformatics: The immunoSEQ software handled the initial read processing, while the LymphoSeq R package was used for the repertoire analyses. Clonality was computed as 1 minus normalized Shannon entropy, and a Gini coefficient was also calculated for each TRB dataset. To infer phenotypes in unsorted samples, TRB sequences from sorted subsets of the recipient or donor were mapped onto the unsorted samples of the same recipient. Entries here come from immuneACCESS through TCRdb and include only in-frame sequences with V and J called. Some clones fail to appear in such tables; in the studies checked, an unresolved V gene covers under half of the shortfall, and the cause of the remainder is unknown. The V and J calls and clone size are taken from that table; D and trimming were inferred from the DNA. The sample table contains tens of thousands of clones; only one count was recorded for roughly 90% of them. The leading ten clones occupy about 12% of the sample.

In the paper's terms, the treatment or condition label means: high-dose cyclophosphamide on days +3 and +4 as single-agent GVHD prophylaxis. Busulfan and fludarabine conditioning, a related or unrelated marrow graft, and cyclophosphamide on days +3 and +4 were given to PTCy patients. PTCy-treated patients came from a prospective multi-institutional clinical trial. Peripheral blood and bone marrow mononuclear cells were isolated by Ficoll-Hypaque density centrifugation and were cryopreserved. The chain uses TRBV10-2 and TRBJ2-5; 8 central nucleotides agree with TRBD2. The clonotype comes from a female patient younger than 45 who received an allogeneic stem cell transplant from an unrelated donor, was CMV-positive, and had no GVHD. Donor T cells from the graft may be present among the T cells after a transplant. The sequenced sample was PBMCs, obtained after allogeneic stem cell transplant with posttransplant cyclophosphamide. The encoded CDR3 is CASIREGFGETQYF. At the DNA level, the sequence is TGCGCCAGCATCCGGGAGGGGTTTGGAGAGACCCAGTACTTC.